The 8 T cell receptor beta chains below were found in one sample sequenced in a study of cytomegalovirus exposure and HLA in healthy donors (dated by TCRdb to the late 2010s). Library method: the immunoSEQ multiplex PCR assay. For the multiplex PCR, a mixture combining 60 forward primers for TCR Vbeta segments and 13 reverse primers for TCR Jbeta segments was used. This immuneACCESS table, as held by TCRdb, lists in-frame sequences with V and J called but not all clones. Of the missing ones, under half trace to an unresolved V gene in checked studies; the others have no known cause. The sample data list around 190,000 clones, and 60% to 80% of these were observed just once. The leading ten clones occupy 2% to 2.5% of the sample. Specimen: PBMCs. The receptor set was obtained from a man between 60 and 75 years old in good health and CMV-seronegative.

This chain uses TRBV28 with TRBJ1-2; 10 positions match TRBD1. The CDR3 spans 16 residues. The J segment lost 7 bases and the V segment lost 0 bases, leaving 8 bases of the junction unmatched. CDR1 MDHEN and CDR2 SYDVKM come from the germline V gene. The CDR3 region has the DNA TGTGCCAGCAGTTTATGGACAGGGGGCGTTGAAGGTGGCTACACCTTC. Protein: CASSLWTGGVEGGYTF.

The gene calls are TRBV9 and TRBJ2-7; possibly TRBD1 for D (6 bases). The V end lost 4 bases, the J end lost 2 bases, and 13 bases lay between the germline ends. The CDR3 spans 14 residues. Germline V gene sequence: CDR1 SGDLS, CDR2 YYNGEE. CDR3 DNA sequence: TGTGCCAGCAGCACGACGGACAGCCCCTACGAGCAGTACTTC. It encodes CASSTTDSPYEQYF. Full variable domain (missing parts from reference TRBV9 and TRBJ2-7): DSGVTQTPKHLITATGQRVTLRCSPRSGDLSVYWYQQSLDQGLQFLIQYYNGEERAKGNILERFSAQQFPDLHSELNLSSLELGDSALYFCASSTTDSPYEQYFGPGTRLTVT.

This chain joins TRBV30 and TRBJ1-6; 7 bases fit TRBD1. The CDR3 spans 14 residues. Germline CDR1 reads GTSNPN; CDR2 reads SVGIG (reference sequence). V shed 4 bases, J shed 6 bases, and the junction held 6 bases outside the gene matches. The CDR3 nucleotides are TGTGCCTGGACCTTGACAGGGATTAATTCACCCCTCCACTTT. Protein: CAWTLTGINSPLHF.

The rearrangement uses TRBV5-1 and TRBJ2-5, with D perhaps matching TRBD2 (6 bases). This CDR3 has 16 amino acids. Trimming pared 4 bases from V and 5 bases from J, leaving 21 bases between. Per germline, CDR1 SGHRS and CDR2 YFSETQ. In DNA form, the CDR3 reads TGCGCCAGCAGCCGGGGACCGGGTGGAGGGACGGAGACCCAGTACTTC. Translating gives CASSRGPGGGTETQYF.

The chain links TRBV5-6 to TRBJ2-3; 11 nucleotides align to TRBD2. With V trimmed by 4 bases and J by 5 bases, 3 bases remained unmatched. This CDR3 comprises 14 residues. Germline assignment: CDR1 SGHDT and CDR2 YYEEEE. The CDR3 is CASSLAGGGDTQYF. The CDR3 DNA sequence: TGTGCCAGCAGCCTAGCGGGGGGAGGAGATACGCAGTATTTT.

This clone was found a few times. The CDR3 protein is CASTRDSFYEQYF. The DNA for the CDR3 is TGTGCCAGCACCCGGGACAGTTTTTACGAGCAGTACTTC. V usage is TRBV6-1 and J usage is TRBJ2-7, with 7 nucleotides matching TRBD1. The V gene's germline CDR1 is MNHNS and CDR2 SASEGT. V lost 7 bases, J lost 4 bases, and 7 bases stayed unmatched. The CDR3 spans 13 residues.

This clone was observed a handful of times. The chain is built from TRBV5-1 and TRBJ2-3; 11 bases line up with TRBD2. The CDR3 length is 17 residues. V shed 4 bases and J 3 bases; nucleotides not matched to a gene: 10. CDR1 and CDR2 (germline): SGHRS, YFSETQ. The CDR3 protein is CASSPGLTSGRTDTQYF. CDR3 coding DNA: TGCGCCAGCAGCCCCGGACTCACTAGCGGGAGAACAGATACGCAGTATTTT.

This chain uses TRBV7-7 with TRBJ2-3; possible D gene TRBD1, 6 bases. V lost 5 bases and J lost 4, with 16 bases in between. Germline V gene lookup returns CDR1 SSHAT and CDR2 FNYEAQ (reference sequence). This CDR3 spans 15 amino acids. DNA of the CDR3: TGTGCCAGCAGCCCCTGGACAGAAGGGTCAGATACGCAGTATTTT. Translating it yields CASSPWTEGSDTQYF.